This T cell receptor beta chain appears in the sequencing data of a study of early T cells in non-severe SARS-CoV-2 infection. TCRdb re-called the 5' RACE reads with MiXCR, one entry per CDR3 protein. The sample includes 69,000 or so distinct CDR3 sequences, roughly 13% of them seen just once. The CDR3 sequence is 18 residues long. V shed 5 bases and J 5 bases; nucleotides not matched to a gene: 13. Germline CDR1 SEHNR, CDR2 FQNEAQ (reference sequence). This TCR was sampled from an adult who was a healthcare worker with PCR-confirmed SARS-CoV-2 infection or an uninfected control (not recorded which). The specimen was whole blood. The chain has TRBV7-9 and TRBJ2-2; 11 positions match TRBD2. In DNA form, the CDR3 reads TGTGCCAGCAGCCTCGGACAGGGGCGACTAGCGGGAACCGGGGAGCTGTTTTTT. It specifies CASSLGQGRLAGTGELFF.